This is a list of T cell receptor beta chains from one sample in a study of a mutant IDH1 vaccine in newly diagnosed glioma. TCRdb's table, derived via immunoSEQ multiplex PCR, lists solely in-frame clones and lacks some. The sample lists around 54,000 clones; about four fifths were seen once. These receptors' targets are unknown. Sequenced here: PBMCs, sampled from a glioma patient whose treatment included an IDH1 peptide vaccine. All receptors derive from a woman between 45 and 65 years old with glioma. CDR3s include the opening cysteine and the closing phenylalanine or tryptophan. A D gene is named only where the DNA matches it firmly. Clone size appears in some rows only: once, few, many, or a class for an expanded clone.

j_gene: TRBJ1-5; v_gene: TRBV30; abundance: .; d_gene: TRBD1; CDR3nt: TGTGCCTGGAGTGCTGGACAGGGGATGAGGGGCAATCAGCCCCAGCATTTT; CDR3aa: CAWSAGQGMRGNQPQHF
j_gene: TRBJ1-1; v_gene: TRBV29-1; abundance: .; d_gene: .; CDR3nt: TGCAGCGCCCTCAGCACTGAAGCTTTCTTT; CDR3aa: CSALSTEAFF
j_gene: TRBJ1-2; v_gene: TRBV6-1; abundance: .; d_gene: .; CDR3nt: TGTGCCAGCAGTGAACGGTCAGGGCATGGCTACACCTTC; CDR3aa: CASSERSGHGYTF
j_gene: TRBJ2-2; v_gene: TRBV2; abundance: .; d_gene: TRBD1; CDR3nt: TGTGCAGGGCAGGGACAGGGGAACACCGGGGAGCTGTTTTTT; CDR3aa: CAGQGQGNTGELFF
j_gene: TRBJ1-2; v_gene: TRBV7-3; abundance: .; d_gene: .; CDR3nt: TGTGCCAGCAGCCCAGGCGGGACTACCGTGTATGGCTACACCTTC; CDR3aa: CASSPGGTTVYGYTF
j_gene: TRBJ1-2; v_gene: TRBV28; abundance: .; d_gene: .; CDR3nt: TGTGCCAGCAGTCCTCAGGGGTTGGGGACCTATGGCTACACCTTC; CDR3aa: CASSPQGLGTYGYTF
j_gene: TRBJ2-5; v_gene: TRBV27; abundance: .; d_gene: .; CDR3nt: TGTGCCAGCAGTCTATCGACAGGGAGGGAGACCCAGTACTTC; CDR3aa: CASSLSTGRETQYF
j_gene: TRBJ1-1; v_gene: TRBV11-2; abundance: .; d_gene: TRBD1; CDR3nt: TGTGCCAGCAGCGACTACAGGGGGAACGGCACTGAAGCTTTCTTT; CDR3aa: CASSDYRGNGTEAFF
j_gene: TRBJ2-7; v_gene: TRBV27; abundance: .; d_gene: TRBD1; CDR3nt: TGTGCCAGCAAATCGTTCCGGGACAGGGGGTACGAGCAGTACTTC; CDR3aa: CASKSFRDRGYEQYF
j_gene: TRBJ1-2; v_gene: TRBV19; abundance: .; d_gene: .; CDR3nt: TGTGCCAGTAGCCTTTCGGGGGGGGCGATTGCCCTAAAGGGCTACACCTTC; CDR3aa: CASSLSGGAIALKGYTF
j_gene: TRBJ1-4; v_gene: TRBV30; abundance: few; d_gene: .; CDR3nt: TGTGCCTGGAGTGTAGCGGGGCCTGAAAAACTGTTTTTT; CDR3aa: CAWSVAGPEKLFF
j_gene: TRBJ1-5; v_gene: TRBV6-5; abundance: .; d_gene: .; CDR3nt: TGTGCCAGCAGTTACATAGGGGGTAATCAGCCCCAGCATTTT; CDR3aa: CASSYIGGNQPQHF
j_gene: TRBJ2-3; v_gene: TRBV6-5; abundance: .; d_gene: .; CDR3nt: TGTGCCAGCAGCCCAGGGCAGGGTGTCACAGATACGCAGTATTTT; CDR3aa: CASSPGQGVTDTQYF
j_gene: TRBJ2-5; v_gene: TRBV7-9; abundance: once; d_gene: TRBD1; CDR3nt: TGTGCCAGCAGCTTAGGGACAGGGTACGGAGAGACCCAGTACTTC; CDR3aa: CASSLGTGYGETQYF
j_gene: TRBJ2-1; v_gene: TRBV19; abundance: .; d_gene: .; CDR3nt: TGTGCCAGCACCGGGGGGCTAGCGCGCAATGAGCAGTTCTTC; CDR3aa: CASTGGLARNEQFF
j_gene: TRBJ2-5; v_gene: TRBV11-2; abundance: .; d_gene: .; CDR3nt: TGTGCCAGCAGCTTAGTAGTACAGAAAGAGACCCAGTACTTC; CDR3aa: CASSLVVQKETQYF
j_gene: TRBJ1-1; v_gene: TRBV9; abundance: .; d_gene: .; CDR3nt: TGTGCCAGCAGCGCCGGGGGCAACACTGAAGCTTTCTTT; CDR3aa: CASSAGGNTEAFF
j_gene: TRBJ1-4; v_gene: TRBV7-9; abundance: .; d_gene: TRBD1; CDR3nt: TGTGCCAGCAGCACTCGGGACAGAACTAATGAAAAACTGTTTTTT; CDR3aa: CASSTRDRTNEKLFF
j_gene: TRBJ2-1; v_gene: TRBV1; abundance: .; d_gene: .; CDR3nt: TGCACCAGCAAATACCTGGGGACTAGCGGGTATGAGCAGTTCTTC; CDR3aa: CTSKYLGTSGYEQFF
j_gene: TRBJ1-4; v_gene: TRBV9; abundance: .; d_gene: .; CDR3nt: TGTGCCAGCAGCGTCTCAGGGACACCTAATGAAAAACTGTTTTTT; CDR3aa: CASSVSGTPNEKLFF
j_gene: TRBJ2-1; v_gene: TRBV2; abundance: .; d_gene: .; CDR3nt: TGTGCCTGCGGTGGGGCCTACAATGAGCAGTTCTTC; CDR3aa: CACGGAYNEQFF
j_gene: TRBJ1-2; v_gene: TRBV30; abundance: .; d_gene: .; CDR3nt: TGTGCCTGGAGGGATGACAGTCGGGGCTACACCTTC; CDR3aa: CAWRDDSRGYTF
j_gene: TRBJ1-5; v_gene: TRBV6-1; abundance: .; d_gene: .; CDR3nt: TGTGCCAGCAGGGAGCTTTGGCAAAATCAGCCCCAGCATTTT; CDR3aa: CASRELWQNQPQHF
j_gene: TRBJ1-6; v_gene: TRBV6-5; abundance: .; d_gene: TRBD1; CDR3nt: TGTGCCAGCAGTTACAGGGACAGCGATAATTCACCCCTCCACTTT; CDR3aa: CASSYRDSDNSPLHF
j_gene: TRBJ2-7; v_gene: TRBV5-1; abundance: .; d_gene: .; CDR3nt: TGCGCCAGCAGCTTGGGGGAGTTCGGCAGCTCCTACGAGCAGTACTTC; CDR3aa: CASSLGEFGSSYEQYF
j_gene: TRBJ2-2; v_gene: TRBV5-4; abundance: .; d_gene: .; CDR3nt: TGTGCCAGCAGCCTACACACCGGGGAGCTGTTTTTT; CDR3aa: CASSLHTGELFF
j_gene: TRBJ1-6; v_gene: TRBV9; abundance: .; d_gene: .; CDR3nt: TGTGCCAGCAGCCTTCCTTCACCCCTCCACTTT; CDR3aa: CASSLPSPLHF
j_gene: TRBJ1-3; v_gene: TRBV14; abundance: .; d_gene: .; CDR3nt: TGTGCCAGCAGCCAAGGACAGGACTTTATCTCTGGAAACACCATATATTTT; CDR3aa: CASSQGQDFISGNTIYF
j_gene: TRBJ2-5; v_gene: TRBV5-1; abundance: .; d_gene: .; CDR3nt: TGCGCCAGCAGCTTGGAATCCGGCTCTAGGGGAGAGACCCAGTACTTC; CDR3aa: CASSLESGSRGETQYF
j_gene: TRBJ2-7; v_gene: TRBV6-5; abundance: .; d_gene: .; CDR3nt: TGTGCCAGCAGTCTTGGGACCCCCGCTACCTACGAGCAGTACTTC; CDR3aa: CASSLGTPATYEQYF
j_gene: TRBJ1-1; v_gene: TRBV7-9; abundance: .; d_gene: .; CDR3nt: TGTGCCAGCAGCGCCCAGGGGATTAACACTGAAGCTTTCTTT; CDR3aa: CASSAQGINTEAFF
j_gene: TRBJ1-1; v_gene: TRBV13; abundance: few; d_gene: .; CDR3nt: TGTGCCAGCAGCTCCACAATGACAGGCATGAACACTGAAGCTTTCTTT; CDR3aa: CASSSTMTGMNTEAFF
j_gene: TRBJ1-1; v_gene: TRBV2; abundance: .; d_gene: .; CDR3nt: TGTGCCAGCATCCAAGTCGGTATAAGTGCAGCTTTCTTT; CDR3aa: CASIQVGISAAFF
j_gene: TRBJ1-6; v_gene: TRBV7-6; abundance: .; d_gene: .; CDR3nt: TGTGCCAGCAGCTTAGAAGAGGGGAATTTAAGGTCACCCCTCCACTTT; CDR3aa: CASSLEEGNLRSPLHF
j_gene: TRBJ1-2; v_gene: TRBV13; abundance: .; d_gene: TRBD1; CDR3nt: TGTGCCAGCAACCGGGGGGCAGGGGGCGCGGGTGGCTACACCTTC; CDR3aa: CASNRGAGGAGGYTF
j_gene: TRBJ2-5; v_gene: TRBV4-1; abundance: .; d_gene: .; CDR3nt: TGCGCCAGCAGCCAAGGCCGGGGGGCAGTAGAGACCCAGTACTTC; CDR3aa: CASSQGRGAVETQYF
j_gene: TRBJ2-7; v_gene: TRBV5-1; abundance: .; d_gene: TRBD2; CDR3nt: TGCGCCAGCAGCGTGACGCCCTCGGGACTAGCAGGACACGAGCAGTACTTC; CDR3aa: CASSVTPSGLAGHEQYF
j_gene: TRBJ2-3; v_gene: TRBV27; abundance: .; d_gene: .; CDR3nt: TGTGCCAACAGCTATACGCAGTATTTT; CDR3aa: CANSYTQYF
j_gene: TRBJ1-2; v_gene: TRBV2; abundance: few; d_gene: .; CDR3nt: TGTGCCAGCAGTGAAACACAGGGAATTACTGGCTACACCTTC; CDR3aa: CASSETQGITGYTF
j_gene: TRBJ2-7; v_gene: TRBV2; abundance: .; d_gene: .; CDR3nt: TGTGCCAGCATGTTGAGAGCTGAGACACCTTACTTC; CDR3aa: CASMLRAETPYF
j_gene: TRBJ1-5; v_gene: TRBV19; abundance: .; d_gene: TRBD1; CDR3nt: TGTGCCAGTAGCCCTTACGGGACAGTTAACAATCAGCCCCAGCATTTT; CDR3aa: CASSPYGTVNNQPQHF
j_gene: TRBJ2-7; v_gene: TRBV19; abundance: few; d_gene: TRBD1; CDR3nt: TGTGCCAGTAGTATCCCCTCGGCAGGGGGCTGGGAGCAGTACTTC; CDR3aa: CASSIPSAGGWEQYF
j_gene: TRBJ2-3; v_gene: TRBV28; abundance: .; d_gene: TRBD1; CDR3nt: TGTGCCAGCAGTGACAGGGGGCGCAAAGCAGATACGCAGTATTTT; CDR3aa: CASSDRGRKADTQYF
j_gene: TRBJ2-7; v_gene: TRBV6-4; abundance: .; d_gene: .; CDR3nt: TGTGCCAGCAAATCCAGGGTGAGGGAGCAGTACTTC; CDR3aa: CASKSRVREQYF
j_gene: TRBJ1-2; v_gene: TRBV5-8; abundance: once; d_gene: .; CDR3nt: TGTGCCAGCAGGTCCCAGGGGAAGGACTATGGCTACACCTTC; CDR3aa: CASRSQGKDYGYTF
j_gene: TRBJ2-5; v_gene: TRBV5-1; abundance: .; d_gene: TRBD2; CDR3nt: TGCGCCAGCAGCGGGGCTAGCGGGGGCCCCGACCGGGAGACCCAGTACTTC; CDR3aa: CASSGASGGPDRETQYF
j_gene: TRBJ2-7; v_gene: TRBV5-1; abundance: .; d_gene: .; CDR3nt: TGCGCCAGCAGCTTGAGGGGGACAAACTACGAGCAGTACTTC; CDR3aa: CASSLRGTNYEQYF
j_gene: TRBJ1-3; v_gene: TRBV5-1; abundance: few; d_gene: .; CDR3nt: TGCGCCAGCAGCTTGGCCGGAGGAAACACCATATATTTT; CDR3aa: CASSLAGGNTIYF
j_gene: TRBJ1-1; v_gene: TRBV9; abundance: few; d_gene: .; CDR3nt: TGTGCCAGCAGCGTAGAGGGCGGAACCGGGACTGAAGCTTTCTTT; CDR3aa: CASSVEGGTGTEAFF
j_gene: TRBJ1-2; v_gene: TRBV28; abundance: .; d_gene: .; CDR3nt: TGTGCCAGCAGTTTCGCAGCTTATGGCTACACCTTC; CDR3aa: CASSFAAYGYTF
j_gene: TRBJ2-2; v_gene: TRBV7-3; abundance: once; d_gene: TRBD1; CDR3nt: TGTGCCAGCAGCTCGACAGGGCCTATGACCGGGGAGCTGTTTTTT; CDR3aa: CASSSTGPMTGELFF
j_gene: TRBJ1-5; v_gene: TRBV7-2; abundance: .; d_gene: .; CDR3nt: TGTGCCAGCAGCGTATGGGGGGGTAGCCAGCCCCAGCATTTT; CDR3aa: CASSVWGGSQPQHF
j_gene: TRBJ2-1; v_gene: TRBV2; abundance: .; d_gene: TRBD2; CDR3nt: TGTGCCAGCAGTCTTCTAGCGGGGTTGCAAGATGAGCAGTTCTTC; CDR3aa: CASSLLAGLQDEQFF
j_gene: TRBJ2-3; v_gene: TRBV5-1; abundance: .; d_gene: .; CDR3nt: TGCGCCAGCAGCGAATCTAGCTTAGATACGCAGTATTTT; CDR3aa: CASSESSLDTQYF